These T cell receptor beta chains were read from a single sample in a study of PD-1 blockade in classical Hodgkin lymphoma. Some clones are missing from TCRdb's copy, which holds only in-frame ones; the method was immunoSEQ multiplex PCR. The sample includes some 52,000 clones, approximately 89% of them seen just once. This sample comprised peripheral blood mononuclear cells (PBMCs), obtained before the fourth cycle of nivolumab. Source of these receptors: a human donor with classical Hodgkin lymphoma. Each CDR3 is given with its conserved first and last residue.

>TRBV7-9|TRBJ1-4
CASSLPPGGNNEKLFF
>TRBV27|TRBJ1-2
CASSPEDRARLDGYTF
>TRBV4-2|TRBJ2-5
CASSVRTSGGAHQETQYF
>TRBV6-5|TRBJ2-6
CASSYGGNGANVLTF
>TRBV15|TRBJ2-7
CATSRDLMAGGREQYF
>TRBV7-2|TRBJ2-7
CASSSLALQYF
>TRBV10-3|TRBJ2-7
CAISESAGALEQYF
>TRBV11-2|TRBJ1-1
CASSPERPWAFF
>TRBV5-5|TRBJ1-1
CASRPGEGTQFPEAFF
>TRBV18|TRBJ2-3
CASRERSGDTQYF
>TRBV28|TRBJ1-4
CASSGVTGKLFF
>TRBV19|TRBJ2-7
CASSPLGQGSYEQYF
>TRBV4-1|TRBJ2-1
CASSGAGGYNEQFF
>TRBV5-1|TRBJ2-1
CASSLVGTDSYNEQFF
>TRBV28|TRBJ2-7
CASSLRPSSYEQYF
>TRBV29-1|TRBJ1-1
CSVVRNTEAFF
>TRBV15|TRBJ2-5
CASNSGEYQETQYF
>TRBV10-3|TRBJ2-3
CATRYESTDTQYF
>TRBV7-9|TRBJ2-5
CASSLEVYRETQYF
>TRBV27|TRBJ2-7
CASSLTTGTYEQYF
>TRBV5-5|TRBJ2-7
CASSLRTGEQYF
>TRBV18|TRBJ1-4
CASSPGSRATNEKLFF
>TRBV20-1|TRBJ1-2
CSATGSGGYTF
>TRBV27|TRBJ1-1
CASSWGGAVVGMNTEAFF
>TRBV19|TRBJ2-2
CASRSDSRTGELFF
>TRBV9|TRBJ2-5
CASSVGPGQETQYF
>TRBV7-3|TRBJ2-3
CASSLGLAGGRDTQYF
>TRBV7-7|TRBJ2-7
CASSLVRRQGYEQYF